A single sample is the source of the 17 T cell receptor beta chains below, sequenced in a study of T cell repertoires in cytomegalovirus infection. MiXCR, run by TCRdb on the reads, gives a single entry per CDR3 protein. This sample has some 100,000 distinct CDR3 sequences, with 29% found just once. These receptors' targets are unknown. The starting material was CD8+ T cells from cultured PBMCs, obtained from culture after CMV antigen stimulation. The source of these receptors is a human donor in good health (CMV status not recorded). Some clones in this sample may be carry-over from other donors' samples.

The J gene is TRBJ1-4, the V gene TRBV28; TRBD1 is a possible D gene (6 bases). Germline values: CDR1 MDHEN, CDR2 SYDVKM. The CDR3 runs 19 residues. V was clipped by 4 bases and J by 0 bases, with 21 bases between them. The CDR3: CASSSRGARLLATNEKLFF. In nucleotides, the CDR3 is TGTGCCAGCAGTTCCAGGGGCGCCAGACTCCTTGCAACTAATGAAAAACTGTTTTTT. Looking up the rest from reference TRBV28 and TRBJ1-4 gives the full variable domain: DVKVTQSSRYLVKRTGEKVFLECVQDMDHENMFWYRQDPGLGLRLIYFSYDVKMKEKGDIPEGYSVSREKKERFSLILESASTNQTSMYLCASSSRGARLLATNEKLFFGSGTQLSVL.

Worth noting for this clonotype: A much larger clone lies one base from this, so it may be a read error. The V and J genes are TRBV7-8 and TRBJ2-2, with TRBD2 matching 9 bases. V lost 3 bases to trimming and J lost 6 bases; unmatched junction nucleotides: 8. The CDR3 has 16 residues. CDR1 and CDR2 (germline): SGHVS, FQNEAQ. DNA for the CDR3: TGTGCCAGCAGCTTGGGCGGGGGGGCCCATTCCGGGGAGCTGTTTTTT. The encoded protein is CASSLGGGAHSGELFF.

This clonotype has only a few counts. The chain uses TRBV7-2 and TRBJ1-2; D remains unclear. Germline V lookup: CDR1 SGHTA, CDR2 FQGNSA. Trimming took off 5 bases at V and 4 bases at J, with 11 bases between the two ends. The CDR3 length is 13 residues. This chain's CDR3 is CASSRGLIYGYTF. Written as DNA, the CDR3 is TGTGCCAGCAGCCGAGGACTGATCTATGGCTACACCTTC.

This clonotype occurred a few times. The CDR3 sequence: CASMQGNGELFF. The CDR3, as DNA: TGTGCCAGCATGCAGGGTAACGGGGAGCTGTTTTTT. This chain uses TRBV6-6 with TRBJ2-2, with D perhaps TRBD1 (5 bases). The CDR3 extends over 12 amino acids. Trimming pared 7 bases from V and 7 bases from J, leaving 10 bases between. Germline-derived CDR1 and CDR2 are MNHNY and SVGAGI (reference sequence).

This clonotype was seen more than once but under ten times. This chain links TRBV7-4 with TRBJ2-7; 7 positions match TRBD1. There are 14 residues in the CDR3. Losses at the gene ends were 5 bases for V and 2 bases for J; bases not matched to a gene: 6. Per germline, CDR1 SGHVT and CDR2 SQSDAQ. CDR3 protein: CASSPRQGTYEQYF. Here the CDR3 DNA reads TGTGCCAGCAGCCCCAGACAGGGAACCTACGAGCAGTACTTC.

V gene TRBV28 combines with J gene TRBJ2-1, with TRBD2 as a possible D gene (5 bases). The length of the CDR3 is 13 residues. Looked up from germline, CDR1 is MDHEN and CDR2 is SYDVKM. Trimming pared 7 bases from V and 2 bases from J, leaving 9 bases between. The CDR3 here is CASNRGAYNEQFF. In DNA form, the CDR3 reads TGTGCCAGCAATCGGGGAGCCTACAATGAGCAGTTCTTC.

This clonotype was counted between two and nine times. The chain combines TRBV20-1 with TRBJ2-4; D not certain. Trimming removed 0 bases from V and 2 bases from J, with 5 bases in between. Germline CDR1 DFQATT, CDR2 SNEGSKA (reference sequence). This CDR3 comprises 13 residues. CDR3 amino acids: CSARDGSKNIQYF. As DNA, the CDR3 is TGCAGTGCTAGAGATGGGTCCAAAAACATTCAGTACTTC.

Points on this clonotype: With a much larger clone just one base away, this may be a read error. DNA for the CDR3: TGTGCCAGCAGTCCGGCGGGGCTCGGGGAGCTGTTTTTT. Amino acid sequence: CASSPAGLGELFF. The chain links TRBV2 to TRBJ2-2; possible D gene TRBD2, 6 bases. Germline V lookup: CDR1 SNHLY, CDR2 FYNNEI. The CDR3 has 13 amino acids. V lost 5 bases and J lost 7, with 11 bases in between.

This chain's CDR3 is CASSESGTGGWTEAFF. CDR3 bases: TGTGCCAGCAGTGAATCCGGGACAGGGGGATGGACTGAAGCTTTCTTT. The chain employs TRBV25-1 and TRBJ1-1; 11 nucleotides align to TRBD1. Per germline, CDR1 MGHDK and CDR2 SYGVNS. The CDR3 totals 16 residues. J was trimmed by 5 bases and V by 1 base; bases with no gene match: 6. Based on the CDR3 plus reference TRBV25-1 and TRBJ1-1, the full variable domain is EADIYQTPRYLVIGTGKKITLECSQTMGHDKMYWYQQDPGMELHLIHYSYGVNSTEKGDLSSESTVSRIRTEHFPLTLESARPSHTSQYLCASSESGTGGWTEAFFGQGTRLTVV.

The chain employs TRBV5-1 and TRBJ2-1; 11 bases are a match to TRBD2. After removal of 0 bases from V and 1 base from J, the junction contained 6 bases not matched to a gene. Germline CDR1 reads SGHRS; CDR2 reads YFSETQ. The CDR3 has 18 amino acids. As DNA, the CDR3 is TGCGCCAGCAGCTTGGGGCCCCTAGCGGGGGGTTCCTACAATGAGCAGTTCTTC. It translates to CASSLGPLAGGSYNEQFF.

At least ten counts were recorded for this clonotype. The gene calls are TRBV7-2 and TRBJ2-7; D is undetermined. Trimming left V 1 base short and J 0 bases short, with 13 bases between. The germline gives CDR1 SGHTA, CDR2 FQGNSA. The CDR3 runs to 16 residues. The CDR3, as DNA: TGTGCCAGCAGCTTAGTTGGCCGTGCCGGCTCCTACGAGCAGTACTTC. Encoded protein: CASSLVGRAGSYEQYF.

The chain has TRBV7-9 and TRBJ2-5; D may be TRBD2 (6 bases). V shed 5 bases and J shed 6 bases, with 19 bases lying between them. This CDR3 contains 15 residues. Germline CDR1 SEHNR, CDR2 FQNEAQ (reference sequence). As DNA, the CDR3 is TGTGCCAGCAGCCCAGTGGAGGAGGGAGGAAAGACCCAGTACTTC. Translated, it gives CASSPVEEGGKTQYF.

The gene calls are TRBV19 and TRBJ2-7, with 8 bases lining up with TRBD2. CDR3 length: 15 amino acids. The trim removed 3 bases at V and 0 bases at J, leaving 4 bases unmatched. CDR1 is LNHDA and CDR2 is SQIVND in the germline V gene (reference sequence). The CDR3 region has the DNA TGTGCCAGTAGTATCGGTAGCGGGGACTCCTACGAGCAGTACTTC. As protein: CASSIGSGDSYEQYF.

J is TRBJ1-6 and V is TRBV5-4; D call uncertain. The CDR3 sequence is 16 residues long. Germline CDR1 is SGHNT and CDR2 is YYREEE (reference sequence). V was shortened by 3 bases and J by 7 bases, with 17 bases between the two germline ends. In nucleotides, the CDR3 is TGTGCCAGCAGCTCATTCGGCGCAGTCTCCAATTCACCCCTCCACTTT. It yields the protein CASSSFGAVSNSPLHF. Complete variable domain (other parts from reference TRBV5-4 and TRBJ1-6): ETGVTQSPTHLIKTRGQQVTLRCSSQSGHNTVSWYQQALGQGPQFIFQYYREEENGRGNFPPRFSGLQFPNYSSELNVNALELDDSALYLCASSSFGAVSNSPLHFGNGTRLTVT.

This clonotype has only a few counts. The chain combines TRBV6-5 with TRBJ1-1; TRBD1 is a possible D gene (6 bases). With 0 bases removed from V and 3 bases from J, the gap between germline ends came to 11 bases. The CDR3 has 15 residues. Germline CDR1 and CDR2: MNHEY and SVGAGI. The CDR3: CASSYSGPGDTEAFF. The CDR3 DNA follows: TGTGCCAGCAGTTACTCGGGTCCAGGGGACACTGAAGCTTTCTTT.

J is TRBJ1-6 and V is TRBV4-1; D call uncertain. The CDR3 loop spans 14 amino acids. The V and J ends lost 0 bases and 7 bases respectively, with 7 bases between them. CDR1 MGHRA and CDR2 YSYEKL come from the germline V gene. CDR3 region: CASSQDQINSPLHF. The DNA of the CDR3 is TGCGCCAGCAGCCAAGATCAGATCAATTCACCCCTCCACTTT.

The chain joins TRBV6-6 to TRBJ1-2; TRBD1 matches at 8 bases. Germline trimming cut 6 bases from V and 6 bases from J; bases unmatched to any gene: 3. CDR1 is MNHNY and CDR2 is SVGAGI in the germline V gene (reference sequence). The CDR3 sequence is 12 residues long. Written as DNA, the CDR3 is TGTGCCAGCAGAGACAGGGGTCATGGCTACACCTTC. Protein product: CASRDRGHGYTF.